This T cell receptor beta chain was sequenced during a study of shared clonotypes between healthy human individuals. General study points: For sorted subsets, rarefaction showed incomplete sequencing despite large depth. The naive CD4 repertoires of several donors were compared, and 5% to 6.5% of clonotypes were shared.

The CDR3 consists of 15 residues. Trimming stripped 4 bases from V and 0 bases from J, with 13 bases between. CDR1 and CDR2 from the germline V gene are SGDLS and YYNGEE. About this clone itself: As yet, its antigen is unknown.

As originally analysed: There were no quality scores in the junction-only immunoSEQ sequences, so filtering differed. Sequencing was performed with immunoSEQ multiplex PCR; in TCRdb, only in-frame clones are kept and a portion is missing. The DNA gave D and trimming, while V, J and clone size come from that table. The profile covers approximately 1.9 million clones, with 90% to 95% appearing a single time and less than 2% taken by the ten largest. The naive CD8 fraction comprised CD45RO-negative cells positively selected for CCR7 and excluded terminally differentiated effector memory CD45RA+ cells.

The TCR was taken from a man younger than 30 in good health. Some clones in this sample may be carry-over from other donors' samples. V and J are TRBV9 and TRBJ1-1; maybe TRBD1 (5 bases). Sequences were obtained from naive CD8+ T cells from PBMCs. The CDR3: CASSPPGPLNTEAFF. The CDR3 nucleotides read TGTGCCAGCAGCCCACCGGGACCTTTGAACACTGAAGCTTTCTTT.